This T cell receptor (beta chain) was observed in a study of patients and donors after allogeneic stem cell transplantation. The CDR3 loop spans 15 amino acids. V lost 3 bases, J lost 2 bases, and 10 bases lay in between. The germline V gene has CDR1 KGHDR and CDR2 SFDVKD. TCRdb passed the RT-PCR reads through MiXCR, listing each CDR3 protein once. Among hundreds of thousands of distinct CDR3 sequences listed, 16% were seen once. This clonotype was observed a few times. The sequencing input was blood, either unsorted or a sorted T cell fraction (not recorded which). The V and J genes are TRBV24-1 and TRBJ1-3; D possibly corresponds to TRBD1 (6 bases). The sequence derives from a human donor who was either an allogeneic HSCT recipient or a stem cell or donor lymphocyte infusion donor (not recorded which). It is not recorded whose cells these are; they may come from a transplant donor. The CDR3 DNA sequence: TGTGCCACCAGTGATGGGGGGGGGCCTGGAAACACCATATATTTT. This codes for CATSDGGGPGNTIYF.